The 6 T cell receptor beta chains listed next were all sequenced from one sample in a study of T-cell reconstitution after alpha-beta-depleted transplantation in children. Unique molecular identifiers were incorporated during preparation of the TCRbeta library. TCRdb re-called the PCR reads with MiXCR, one entry per CDR3 protein. Of about 72,000 distinct CDR3 sequences in the sample, about 7% were seen once. The sequences come from PBMCs from the stem cell graft donor, collected from the stem cell graft. The receptors stem from a human donor who donated a stem cell graft to a child with acute lymphoblastic leukemia.

This clonotype was seen repeatedly, ten times or more. This chain joins TRBV11-1 and TRBJ2-7; D gene uncertain. Germline V lookup: CDR1 SGHAT, CDR2 FQDESV (reference sequence). Trimming stripped 0 bases from V and 1 base from J, with 4 bases between. This CDR3 comprises 13 residues. CDR3 sequence: CASSLANSYEQYF. In DNA, the CDR3 is TGTGCCAGCAGCTTAGCAAATTCCTACGAGCAGTACTTC. Full variable domain (missing parts from reference TRBV11-1 and TRBJ2-7): EAEVAQSPRYKITEKSQAVAFWCDPISGHATLYWYRQILGQGPELLVQFQDESVVDDSQLPKDRFSAERLKGVDSTLKIQPAELGDSAMYLCASSLANSYEQYFGPGTRLTVT.

V and J are TRBV27 and TRBJ2-1, with 10 nucleotides matching TRBD2. In germline, CDR1 is MNHEY, CDR2 SMNVEV (reference sequence). The CDR3 runs 16 residues. V lost 4 bases and J lost 8; bases outside the gene matches: 11. CDR3 coding DNA: TGTGCCAGCAGTTCCCGACGGGCTAGCGGGAGCCATGAGCAGTTCTTC. Translating it yields CASSSRRASGSHEQFF.

This clonotype was observed at least ten times. The V and J genes are TRBV5-1 and TRBJ1-5; 8 bases agree with TRBD1. The CDR3 contains 15 residues. Trimming cost V 5 bases and J 5 bases; bases outside gene matches: 9. Germline V gives CDR1 SGHRS, CDR2 YFSETQ. DNA for the CDR3: TGCGCCAGCAGAACCGGGACAGGTCAAGATCAGCCCCAGCATTTT. It yields the protein CASRTGTGQDQPQHF.

This clonotype was found many times. This chain uses TRBV12-3 or TRBV12-4 with TRBJ1-5; possible D gene TRBD1, 6 bases. V was pared by 1 base and J by 1 base, with 8 bases between. This CDR3 has 15 amino acids. The DNA for the CDR3 is TGTGCCAGCAGTTTAGAGGGGGACAGCAATCAGCCCCAGCATTTT. Encoded protein: CASSLEGDSNQPQHF.

J is TRBJ2-2 and V is TRBV4-2; unclear D gene. Germline V CDR1 and CDR2: LGHNA, YNFKEQ. V lost 0 bases, J lost 3 bases, and 5 bases lay in between. CDR3 length equals 14 residues. The CDR3 sequence is CASSQEGYTGELFF. The CDR3 DNA reads as TGTGCCAGCAGCCAAGAGGGGTACACCGGGGAGCTGTTTTTT.

This clonotype appeared many times. This rearrangement joins TRBV5-1 to TRBJ2-5, with D unclear. This CDR3 is built from 13 residues. The ends were cut back, 4 bases at V and 0 bases at J, with 7 bases in the middle. From germline, CDR1 is SGHRS and CDR2 YFSETQ. The CDR3 loop is CASSQEYQETQYF. CDR3 nucleotide sequence: TGCGCCAGCAGCCAGGAGTACCAAGAGACCCAGTACTTC.